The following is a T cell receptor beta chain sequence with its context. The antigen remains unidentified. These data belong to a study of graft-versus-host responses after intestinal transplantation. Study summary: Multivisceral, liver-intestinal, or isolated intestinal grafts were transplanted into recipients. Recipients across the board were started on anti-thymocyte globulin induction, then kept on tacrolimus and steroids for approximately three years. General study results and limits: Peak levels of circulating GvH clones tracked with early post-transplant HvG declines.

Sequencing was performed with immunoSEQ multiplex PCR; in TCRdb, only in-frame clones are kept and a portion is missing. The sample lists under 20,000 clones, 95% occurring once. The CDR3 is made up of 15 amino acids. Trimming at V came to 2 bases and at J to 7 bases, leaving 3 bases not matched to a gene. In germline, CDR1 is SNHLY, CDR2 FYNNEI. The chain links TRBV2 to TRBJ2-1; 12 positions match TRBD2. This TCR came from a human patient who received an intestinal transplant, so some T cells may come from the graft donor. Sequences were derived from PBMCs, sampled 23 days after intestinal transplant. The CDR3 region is CASSEILAGGNEQFF. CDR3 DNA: TGTGCCAGCAGTGAAATACTAGCGGGAGGAAATGAGCAGTTCTTC.